This T cell receptor (beta chain) comes out of a study of beta chain features in type 1 diabetes listed by TCRdb under 2018. As for the study more broadly: Mean age, gender distribution, total cell number and subset yield were not different between patients and healthy donors. A total of 90 million to 140 million sorted cells were examined across all samples, and RNA yield correlated strongly with the number of cells per subset. In the study, TCRB repertoires of sorted circulating CD4+ T cell subsets from recently diagnosed type 1 diabetes patients were compared with those of matched healthy donors. Whereas all 30 or so donors provided naive and central memory subsets, regulatory and stem cell-like memory subsets were isolated from just 8 patients and roughly eight healthy donors.

Each donor gave one peripheral blood draw, averaging roughly 120 mL, which was collected into heparinised tubes. A BD FACSAria II was used to sort naive, central memory, regulatory and stem cell-like memory CD4+ T cells with a panel that included CD45RO, CCR7, CD25, CD127, CD95 and CD27. All sorted populations exceeded 95% purity. PBMCs were separated immediately by Lymphoprep density gradient centrifugation and were stained directly, without being cultured. Samples were stained and sorted in pairs, with one healthy donor and one patient per experiment, so that batch effects were minimized. As to this clone: Its antigen has not been determined. The input lacks base qualities; no much larger clone sits a single base away.

The entire amount of isolated RNA was reverse transcribed using the High Capacity cDNA Reverse Transcription Kit, so the sequenced TCRB transcripts were expressed ones. Deep immunoSEQ sequencing was performed on naive, central memory and regulatory T cell samples, with an average of about 3.57 million total reads per sample. After sorted cells were lysed in RLT buffer, RNA was extracted with DNase-treated RNeasy Micro or Mini kits, with the choice depending on cell number. Each cell subset was processed on its own to prevent cross-contamination, while patient and healthy donor samples were processed together. TCRB sequences were amplified from cDNA with the immunoSEQ multiplex PCR, producing 87-bp fragments spanning the CDR3 region. Sequencing of the amplicons was performed on the Illumina HiSeq platform. Per the authors' processing: PCR bias was computationally corrected using synthetic template baselines, reads within Hamming distance 2 were collapsed, and singletons that could not be merged were discarded. Reads were aligned against IMGT to assign V, D and J genes, CDR3 length and insertions or deletions at six rearrangement sites. Clonotype counts were normalized to sorted cell number within each subset before computing true diversity and Gini coefficients with the tcR R package. The overlap coefficient, calculated on TCRB nucleotide sequences, was used to measure repertoire sharing. As a proxy for the pre-selection repertoire, out-of-frame TCRB sequences from naive cells were analyzed. TCRdb obtained this table from immuneACCESS and retained in-frame rearrangements with V and J assigned. These tables miss some clones; where compared with another copy, unresolved V genes account for less than half of the shortfall, and the remainder is unexplained. V and J calls and clone size are those listed in that table; D and trimming were worked out from the DNA. The sample table holds some 270,000 clones, of which roughly an eighth were seen once. The ten top clones hold more than 0.02% of the sample.

Here is what the overall study found, with its caveats: Because small numbers of individuals were included in the HLA sub-analyses, any influence of HLA type on TCRB rearrangement was left unresolved. Patients with type 1 diabetes made fewer insertions and deleted more nucleotides at VDJ recombination sites, implying thymic rearrangement abnormalities. Sequencing cDNA rather than genomic DNA could over-represent highly expressing activated cells, although activation and CD3 levels did not differ between groups. PCR might favor shorter templates, but patient and control samples were amplified and corrected together, so any skew would affect both groups equally. Naive, central memory and regulatory TCRB repertoires appeared to be more similar among patients than among healthy donors. A moderate but significant shortening of TCRB CDR3 length was observed in type 1 diabetes patients in all four CD4+ subsets.

The junction shows trimming of 3 bases on V and 6 bases on J, plus 9 bases between the germline ends. The CDR3, cysteine through phenylalanine, is 12 amino acids long. Only CDR3 DNA is held: 36 bases, read in frame from base 1. The germline V gene sets CDR1 to SGHAT and CDR2 to FQNNGV. The receptor was isolated from a woman aged 40 to 49 in good health. Sequencing was done on a sample of naive CD4+ T cells from blood. Reading the label with the study, this specimen's cell subset or site is: true naive CD4+ T cells. In this chain, TRBV11-2 is recombined with TRBJ2-7; matching of 6 bases hints at TRBD2 as the D gene. The CDR3 amino acid sequence is: CASSFGGSEQYF. At the DNA level, the sequence is TGTGCCAGCAGCTTTGGGGGGTCCGAGCAGTACTTC.